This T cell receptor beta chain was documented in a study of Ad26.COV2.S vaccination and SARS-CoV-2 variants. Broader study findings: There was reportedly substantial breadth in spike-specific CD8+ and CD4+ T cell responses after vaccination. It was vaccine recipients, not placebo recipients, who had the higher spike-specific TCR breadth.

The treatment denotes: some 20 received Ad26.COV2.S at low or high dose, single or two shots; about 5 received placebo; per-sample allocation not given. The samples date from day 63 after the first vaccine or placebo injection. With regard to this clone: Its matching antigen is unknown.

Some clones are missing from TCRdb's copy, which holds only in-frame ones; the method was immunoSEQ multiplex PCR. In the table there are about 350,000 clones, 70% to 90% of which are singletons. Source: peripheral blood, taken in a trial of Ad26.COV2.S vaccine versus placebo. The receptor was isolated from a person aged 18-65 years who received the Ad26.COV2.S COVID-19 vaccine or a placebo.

The CDR3 protein is CASSQVYSLSGNTIYF. CDR3 DNA: TGTGCCAGCAGCCAAGTATACAGCCTTTCTGGAAACACCATATATTTT. The chain employs TRBV14 and TRBJ1-3; D is uncertain. Per the germline V gene, CDR1 is SGHDN and CDR2 is FVKESK. The ends were cut back, 1 base at V and 1 base at J, with 11 bases in the middle. This CDR3 has 16 amino acids.